The rows below give T cell receptor beta chains drawn from one sample of a study of vaccination and CD4 T cells after COVID-19. TCRdb re-analysed the PCR reads in MiXCR, keeping a single row per CDR3 protein. The table lists fewer than 20,000 distinct CDR3 sequences, approximately 70% of them singletons. No antigen has been identified for these receptors. Sequenced: CD4+ T cells from blood, cultured in vitro. The receptors derive from a human donor who had recovered from COVID-19. Each CDR3 is given with its conserved first and last residue. A D gene is named only where the DNA matches it firmly. A row's size may be missing; if present it is once, few, many or a size class.

CASSERTRGDTQYF	TGTGCCAGCTCTGAGCGCACGAGAGGGGATACGCAGTATTTT	TRBV2	.	.	TRBJ2-3
CSAPIMGIGEAFF	TGCAGTGCTCCCATAATGGGAATCGGTGAAGCTTTCTTT	TRBV20-1	few	.	TRBJ1-1
CASSSKGGLGYGYTF	TGTGCCAGCAGTTCGAAGGGGGGGCTTGGCTATGGCTACACCTTC	TRBV27	.	.	TRBJ1-2
CASRGGQGGSNQPQHF	TGTGCCAGTAGGGGGGGACAGGGCGGCAGCAATCAGCCCCAGCATTTT	TRBV19	.	TRBD1	TRBJ1-5
CAWRIQLNTEAFF	TGTGCCTGGAGAATCCAGTTGAACACTGAAGCTTTCTTT	TRBV30	few	.	TRBJ1-1
CASTDMGSSDTQYF	TGTGCCAGCACCGATATGGGGTCCTCGGATACGCAGTATTTT	TRBV28	.	.	TRBJ2-3
CASGTGGGKTQYF	TGTGCCTCCGGGACAGGGGGAGGGAAGACCCAGTACTTC	TRBV30	.	TRBD1	TRBJ2-5
CASSFMGLAVLSTDTQYF	TGTGCCAGCAGTTTTATGGGGTTAGCGGTCCTGAGCACAGATACGCAGTATTTT	TRBV27	.	.	TRBJ2-3
CASSPRPAGHYEQYF	TGTGCCAGCAGCCCTAGGCCAGCGGGCCACTACGAGCAGTACTTC	TRBV7-2	few	.	TRBJ2-7
CSATANRIQETQYF	TGCAGTGCTACTGCCAACCGAATCCAAGAGACCCAGTACTTC	TRBV20-1	.	.	TRBJ2-5